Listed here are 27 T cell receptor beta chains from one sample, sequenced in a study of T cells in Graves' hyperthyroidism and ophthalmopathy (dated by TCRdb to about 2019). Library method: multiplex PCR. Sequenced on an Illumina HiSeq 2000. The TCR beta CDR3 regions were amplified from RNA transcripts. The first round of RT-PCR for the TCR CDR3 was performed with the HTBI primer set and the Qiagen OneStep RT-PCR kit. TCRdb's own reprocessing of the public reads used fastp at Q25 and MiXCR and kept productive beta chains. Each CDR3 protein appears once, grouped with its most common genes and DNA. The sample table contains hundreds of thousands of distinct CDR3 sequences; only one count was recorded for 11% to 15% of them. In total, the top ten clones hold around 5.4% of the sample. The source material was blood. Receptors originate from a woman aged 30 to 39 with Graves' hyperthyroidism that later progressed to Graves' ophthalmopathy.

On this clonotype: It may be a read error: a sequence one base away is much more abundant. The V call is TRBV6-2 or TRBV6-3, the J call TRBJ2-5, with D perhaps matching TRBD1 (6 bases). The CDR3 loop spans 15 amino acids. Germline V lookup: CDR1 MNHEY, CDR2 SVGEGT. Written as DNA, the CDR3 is TGTGCCAGCAGTACCCCCAGGGGACAAGTAGAGACCGAGTACTTC. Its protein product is CASSTPRGQVETEYF.

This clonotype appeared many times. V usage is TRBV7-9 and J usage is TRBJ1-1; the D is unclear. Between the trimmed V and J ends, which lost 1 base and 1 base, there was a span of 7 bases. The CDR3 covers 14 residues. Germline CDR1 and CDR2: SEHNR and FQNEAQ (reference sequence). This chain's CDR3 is CASSLGVGNTEAFF. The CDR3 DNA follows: TGTGCCAGCAGCTTAGGAGTTGGGAACACTGAAGCTTTCTTT. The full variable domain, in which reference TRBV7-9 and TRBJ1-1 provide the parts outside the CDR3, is DTGVSQNPRHKITKRGQNVTFRCDPISEHNRLYWYRQTLGQGPEFLTYFQNEAQLEKSRLLSDRFSAERPKGSFSTLEIQRTEQGDSAMYLCASSLGVGNTEAFFGQGTRLTVV.

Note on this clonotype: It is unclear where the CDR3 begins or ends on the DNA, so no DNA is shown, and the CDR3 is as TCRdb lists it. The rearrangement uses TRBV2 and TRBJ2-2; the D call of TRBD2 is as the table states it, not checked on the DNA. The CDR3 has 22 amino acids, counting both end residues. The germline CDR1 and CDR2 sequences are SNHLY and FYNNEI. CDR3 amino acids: CASSEDLRLAQFFGPDTGELFF.

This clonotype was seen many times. The CDR3 reads CASSARQGFMNTEAFF. The CDR3 DNA reads as TGTGCCAGCAGCGCACGGCAGGGTTTCATGAACACTGAAGCTTTCTTT. The chain couples TRBV14 to TRBJ1-1, with D perhaps TRBD1 (5 bases). Trimming removed 5 bases from V and 0 bases from J, with 16 bases in between. This CDR3 is built from 16 residues. Germline CDR1 SGHDN, CDR2 FVKESK.

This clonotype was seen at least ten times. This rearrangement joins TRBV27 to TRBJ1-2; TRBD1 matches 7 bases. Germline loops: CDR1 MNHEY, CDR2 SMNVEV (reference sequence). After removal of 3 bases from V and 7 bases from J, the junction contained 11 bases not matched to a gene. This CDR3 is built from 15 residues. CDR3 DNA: TGTGCCAGCAGTTTGGCCCCCACAGGGGCTGGTGGCTACACCTTC. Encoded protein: CASSLAPTGAGGYTF.

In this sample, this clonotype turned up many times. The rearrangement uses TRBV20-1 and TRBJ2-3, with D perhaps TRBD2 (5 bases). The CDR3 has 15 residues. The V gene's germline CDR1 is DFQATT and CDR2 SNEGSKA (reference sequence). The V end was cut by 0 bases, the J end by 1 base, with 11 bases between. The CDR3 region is CSAREAAAGTDTQYF. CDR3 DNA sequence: TGCAGTGCTAGAGAAGCGGCGGCGGGCACAGATACGCAGTATTTT.

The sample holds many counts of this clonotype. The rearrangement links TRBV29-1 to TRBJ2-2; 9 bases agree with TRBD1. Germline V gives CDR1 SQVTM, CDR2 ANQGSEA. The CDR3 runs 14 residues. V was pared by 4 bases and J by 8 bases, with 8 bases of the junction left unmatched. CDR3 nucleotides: TGCAGCGTTGGGGGGGACAGGGTCGCAGGGGAGCTGTTTTTT. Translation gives CSVGGDRVAGELFF.

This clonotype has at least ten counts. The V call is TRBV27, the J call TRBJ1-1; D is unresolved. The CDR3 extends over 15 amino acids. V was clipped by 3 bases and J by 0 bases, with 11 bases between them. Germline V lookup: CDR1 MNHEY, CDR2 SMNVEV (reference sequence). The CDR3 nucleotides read TGTGCCAGCAGTTTCCTCGGGGAAATGAACACTGAAGCTTTCTTT. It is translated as CASSFLGEMNTEAFF.

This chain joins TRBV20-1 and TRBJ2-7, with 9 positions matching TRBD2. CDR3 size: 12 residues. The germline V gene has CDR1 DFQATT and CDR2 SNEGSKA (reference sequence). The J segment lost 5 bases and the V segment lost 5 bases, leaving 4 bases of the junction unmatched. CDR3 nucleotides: TGCAGTGCTCTAGCGGGGCCCGACGAGCAGTACTTC. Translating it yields CSALAGPDEQYF.

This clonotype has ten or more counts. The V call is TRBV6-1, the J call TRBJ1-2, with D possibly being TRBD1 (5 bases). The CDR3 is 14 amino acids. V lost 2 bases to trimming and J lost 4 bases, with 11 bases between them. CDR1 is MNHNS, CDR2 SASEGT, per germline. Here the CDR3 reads CASSEKGTFYGYTF. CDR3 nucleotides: TGTGCCAGCAGTGAAAAAGGGACCTTCTATGGCTACACCTTC.

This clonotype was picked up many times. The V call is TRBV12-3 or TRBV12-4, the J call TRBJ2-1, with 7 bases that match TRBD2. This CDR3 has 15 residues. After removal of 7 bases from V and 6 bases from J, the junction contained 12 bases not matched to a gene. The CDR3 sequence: CASTTERDLRNEQFF. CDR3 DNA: TGTGCCAGCACCACCGAGCGGGATCTGCGCAATGAGCAGTTCTTC.

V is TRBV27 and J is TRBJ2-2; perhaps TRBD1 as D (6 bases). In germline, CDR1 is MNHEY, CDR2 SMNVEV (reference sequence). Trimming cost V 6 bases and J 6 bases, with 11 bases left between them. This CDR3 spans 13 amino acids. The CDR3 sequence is CASRRTASGELFF. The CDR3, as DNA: TGTGCCAGCAGGCGGACAGCTTCCGGGGAGCTGTTTTTT.

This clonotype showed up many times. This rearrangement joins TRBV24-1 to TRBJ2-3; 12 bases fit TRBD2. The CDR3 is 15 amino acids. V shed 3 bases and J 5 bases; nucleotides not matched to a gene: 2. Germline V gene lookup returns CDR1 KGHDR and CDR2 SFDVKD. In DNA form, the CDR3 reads TGTGCCACCAGTGATCGACTAGCGGGAGTAGATACGCAGTATTTT. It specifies CATSDRLAGVDTQYF.

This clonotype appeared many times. CDR3 DNA sequence: TGTGCCAGCAGTTCCGTCCGGGAGGTCAACTACAATGAGCAGTTCTTC. It yields the protein CASSSVREVNYNEQFF. This chain uses TRBV12-3 or TRBV12-4 with TRBJ2-1; 7 nucleotides agree with TRBD2. The CDR3 contains 16 residues. With 4 bases clipped from V and 3 bases from J, the junction kept 9 bases outside the gene matches.

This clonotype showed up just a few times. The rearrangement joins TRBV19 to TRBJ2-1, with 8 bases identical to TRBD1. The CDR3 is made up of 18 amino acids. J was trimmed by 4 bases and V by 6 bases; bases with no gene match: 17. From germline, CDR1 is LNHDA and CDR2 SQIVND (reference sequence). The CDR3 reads CASRGTGTSMSFYNEQFF. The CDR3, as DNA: TGTGCCAGTAGGGGGACAGGAACGTCCATGAGCTTTTACAATGAGCAGTTCTTC.

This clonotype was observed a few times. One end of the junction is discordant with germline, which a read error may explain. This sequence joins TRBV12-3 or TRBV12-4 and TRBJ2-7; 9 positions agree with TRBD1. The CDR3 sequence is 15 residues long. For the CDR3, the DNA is TGTGCCCGCAGTTCACCGGGACAGGGCGCCTACGAGCAGTACTTC. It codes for CARSSPGQGAYEQYF.

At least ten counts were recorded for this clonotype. CDR3 sequence reads: CASSVNREAFF. The CDR3 coding sequence is TGTGCCAGCAGCGTTAACAGGGAAGCTTTCTTT. The V and J genes are TRBV11-3 and TRBJ1-1; D is possibly TRBD1 (5 bases). Germline CDR1 reads SGHNT; CDR2 reads YENEEA. This CDR3 is 11 amino acids long. V gave up 5 bases and J gave up 8 bases, with 9 bases separating them.

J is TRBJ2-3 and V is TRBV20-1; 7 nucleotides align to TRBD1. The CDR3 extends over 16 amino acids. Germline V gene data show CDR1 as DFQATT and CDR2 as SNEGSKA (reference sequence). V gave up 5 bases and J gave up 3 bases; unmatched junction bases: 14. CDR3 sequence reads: CSAGGQAGGDTDTQYF. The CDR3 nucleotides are TGCAGTGCTGGAGGCCAAGCAGGGGGAGATACAGATACGCAGTATTTT.

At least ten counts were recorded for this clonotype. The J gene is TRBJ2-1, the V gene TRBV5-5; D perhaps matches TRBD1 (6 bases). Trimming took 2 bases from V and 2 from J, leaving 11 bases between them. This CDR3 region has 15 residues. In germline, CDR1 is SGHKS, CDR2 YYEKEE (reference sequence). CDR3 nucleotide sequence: TGTGCCAGCAGCTTTAGACAGGCAACCTACAATGAGCAGTTCTTC. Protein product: CASSFRQATYNEQFF.

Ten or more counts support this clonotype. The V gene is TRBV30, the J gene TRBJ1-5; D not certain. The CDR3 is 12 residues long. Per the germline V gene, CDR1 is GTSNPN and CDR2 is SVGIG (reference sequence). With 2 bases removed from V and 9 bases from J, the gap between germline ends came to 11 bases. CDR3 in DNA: TGTGCCTGGAGTTCCCCTTGGGGGCCCCAGCATTTT. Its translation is CAWSSPWGPQHF.

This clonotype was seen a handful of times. In nucleotides, the CDR3 is TGCAGTGCTAGACTAGCGGAAGATACGCAGTATTTT. This gives the protein CSARLAEDTQYF. The chain combines TRBV20-1 with TRBJ2-3, with 7 nucleotides matching TRBD2. Trimming cost V 2 bases and J 5 bases; bases outside gene matches: 1. The CDR3 has 12 amino acids. CDR1 DFQATT and CDR2 SNEGSKA come from the germline V gene (reference sequence).

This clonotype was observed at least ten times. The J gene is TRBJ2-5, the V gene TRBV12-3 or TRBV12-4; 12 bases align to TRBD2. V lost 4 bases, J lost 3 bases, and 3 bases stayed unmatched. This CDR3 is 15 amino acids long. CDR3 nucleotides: TGTGCCAGCAGTTCTAGCGGGAGGGGGAAAGAGACCCAGTACTTC. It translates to CASSSSGRGKETQYF.

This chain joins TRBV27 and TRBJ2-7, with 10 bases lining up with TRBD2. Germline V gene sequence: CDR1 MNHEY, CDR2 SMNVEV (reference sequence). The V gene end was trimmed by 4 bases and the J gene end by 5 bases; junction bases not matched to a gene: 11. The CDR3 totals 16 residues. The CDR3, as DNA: TGTGCCAGCAGTTCACCACGAGTAGCGGGAGGCAACGAGCAGTACTTC. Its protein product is CASSSPRVAGGNEQYF.

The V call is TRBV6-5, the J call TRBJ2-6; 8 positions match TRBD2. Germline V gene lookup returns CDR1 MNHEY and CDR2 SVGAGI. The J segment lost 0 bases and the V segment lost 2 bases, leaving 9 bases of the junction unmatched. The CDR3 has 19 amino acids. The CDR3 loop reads CASSYRGGGTTSGANVLTF. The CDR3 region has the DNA TGTGCCAGCAGTTACCGGGGGGGCGGGACGACCTCTGGGGCCAACGTCCTGACTTTC.

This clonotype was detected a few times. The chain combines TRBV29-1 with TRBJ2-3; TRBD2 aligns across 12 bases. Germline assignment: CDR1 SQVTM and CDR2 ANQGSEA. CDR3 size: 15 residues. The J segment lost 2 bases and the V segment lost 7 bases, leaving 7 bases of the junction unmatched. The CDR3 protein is CSAKGLAGFTDTQYF. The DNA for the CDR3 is TGCAGCGCGAAGGGACTAGCGGGTTTCACAGATACGCAGTATTTT.

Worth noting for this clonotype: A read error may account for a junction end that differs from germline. The CDR3 region is CASSQGGRTNSGYTF. CDR3 DNA: TGCGCCAGCAGCCAAGGAGGCCGGACTAACTCTGGCTACACGTTC. This chain links TRBV4-3 with TRBJ1-2; D unresolved. The CDR3 length is 15 residues. Germline V CDR1 and CDR2: LGHNA, YSLEER.

The CDR3: CSAPTPSYEQYF. Here the CDR3 DNA reads TGCAGTGCTCCAACTCCGAGCTACGAGCAGTACTTC. This sequence joins TRBV20-1 and TRBJ2-7; D is unresolved. Trimming pared 5 bases from V and 3 bases from J, leaving 11 bases between. This CDR3 spans 12 amino acids. Germline V gives CDR1 DFQATT, CDR2 SNEGSKA (reference sequence).